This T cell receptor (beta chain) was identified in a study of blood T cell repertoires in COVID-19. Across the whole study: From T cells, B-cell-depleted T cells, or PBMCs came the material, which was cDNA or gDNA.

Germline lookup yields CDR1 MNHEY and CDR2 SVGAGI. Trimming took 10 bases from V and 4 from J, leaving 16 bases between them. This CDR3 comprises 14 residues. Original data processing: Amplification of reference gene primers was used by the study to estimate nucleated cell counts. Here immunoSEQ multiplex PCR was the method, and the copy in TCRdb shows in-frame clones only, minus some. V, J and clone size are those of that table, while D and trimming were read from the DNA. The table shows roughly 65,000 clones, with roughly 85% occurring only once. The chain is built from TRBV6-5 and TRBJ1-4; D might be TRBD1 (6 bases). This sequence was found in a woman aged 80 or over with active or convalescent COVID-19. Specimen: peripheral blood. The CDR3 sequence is CATGDGILNEKLFF. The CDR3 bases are TGTGCCACAGGGGACGGGATTCTTAATGAAAAACTGTTTTTT.